The rows below give T cell receptor beta chains drawn from one sample of a study of shared clonotypes between healthy human individuals. Repertoires were generated with immunoSEQ multiplex PCR, while TCRdb's copy carries only in-frame clones and drops some. The sample has roughly 650,000 clones; around 97% are singletons. The sequenced material came from naive CD4+ T cells sorted from blood. All receptors come from a woman aged 25 to 39 in good health. Both conserved end residues are part of each CDR3.

V gene | CDR3 protein
TRBV7-9 | CASSLTAAPGTEAFF
TRBV19 | CASSINSISTNTGELFF
TRBV10-1 | CALTRGEVYEQYF
TRBV4-1 | CASSQRQGPNTEAFF
TRBV9 | CASSVGSVTGLGEQYF
TRBV5-1 | CASSLATSGNTIYF
TRBV5-1 | CASSLALVNTEAFF
TRBV7-2 | CASSLKLNNEQFF
TRBV27 | CASSRTSGSGEQYF
TRBV5-4 | CASSLDSLYGYTF
TRBV23-1 | CASSQSNRDVQPSYNEQFF
TRBV28 | CASSRAGTGGIEQFF
TRBV5-1 | CASSLTSGGNYNEQFF
TRBV4-2 | CASSQQETQYF
TRBV21-1 | CASSKGTPGLAGGPGELFF
TRBV2 | CASRAGAGAGELFF
TRBV5-8 | CASSPIPRHGYTF
TRBV7-9 | CASSRLAGVREQYF
TRBV9 | CASSVNWEVYNEQFF
TRBV6-1 | CASSVTKDRGEPQHF
TRBV27 | CASSPGIYSNQPQHF
TRBV4-2 | CASSQGSTQETQYF
TRBV6-7 | CASSYSFPGWDEQYF
TRBV7-9 | CASSLTGQNTEAFF
TRBV7-6 | CASSLALAGAETQYF
TRBV10-3 | CAILDRKNTGELFF
TRBV19 | CASRYGTEPSYEQYF
TRBV5-1 | CASSLTVGAGYEQYF
TRBV5-4 | CASSPGHHTEAFF
TRBV5-1 | CASSLVGRGALGEAFF
TRBV5-1 | CASSLAPDRSYNEQFF
TRBV9 | CASSVGRAQETQYF
TRBV11-2 | CASSTDSYYEQYF
TRBV19 | CASTRQGPEKLFF
TRBV7-9 | CASSSPGQGSHEQYF
TRBV5-1 | CASSSFGTPNTEAFF
TRBV18 | CASQRRQGTYNEQFF
TRBV11-2 | CASSLGLAISYEQYF
TRBV5-1 | CASSIQGLDSNSPLHF
TRBV5-1 | CASSLEGGITADTQYF
TRBV18 | CASSPPHGTYEQYF
TRBV27 | CASSPRTGLTYEQYF
TRBV28 | CASSSRGPWAQPQHF
TRBV15 | CATSMAGLAVNEQYF
TRBV30 | CAWSVRGSFTYEQYF
TRBV28 | CATGVREVAGELFF
TRBV7-2 | CASSYLYGYGSRYEQYF